This T cell receptor beta chain appears in the sequencing data of a study of cytomegalovirus exposure and HLA in healthy donors. For the study at large: Around 85 million unique TCR sequences came from HLA-typed donors in an early release.

There are 13 residues in the CDR3. Per germline, CDR1 KGHSH and CDR2 LQKENI. About this clone: What it binds is unknown. Relative to the germline gene, one junction end is altered; a read error may explain this.

Use of 60 Vbeta and 13 Jbeta primers characterized the PCR. Original data processing: Later, 80 million or so unique TCR beta chains were counted in an analysis, and roughly 11 million of them were shared. Assay: immunoSEQ multiplex PCR; the TCRdb copy retains only in-frame clones and omits some. That table is the source of V, J and clone size, and D and trimming were worked out from the DNA. This table holds 200,000 to 250,000 clones. Findings of the study overall: A list of 150 to 200 TCR beta chains associated with cytomegalovirus was given. Later work found that TCR association rates differed between HLA loci; DRB1 had the most and HLA-C the fewest.

The receptor was isolated from a girl between 2 and 10 years old in good health and CMV-seropositive. The source material was PBMCs. V and J are TRBV18 and TRBJ2-5; 7 nucleotides agree with TRBD1. The CDR3 DNA follows: TGTGCCAGCTCCCCACAGGGGTGGGAGACCCAGTACTTC. Amino acids: CASSPQGWETQYF. Full variable domain (outside the CDR3, taken from reference TRBV18 and TRBJ2-5): NAGVMQNPRHLVRRRGQEARLRCSPMKGHSHVYWYRQLPEEGLKFMVYLQKENIIDESGMPKERFSAEFPKEGPSILRIQQVVRGDSAAYFCASSPQGWETQYFGPGTRLLVL.